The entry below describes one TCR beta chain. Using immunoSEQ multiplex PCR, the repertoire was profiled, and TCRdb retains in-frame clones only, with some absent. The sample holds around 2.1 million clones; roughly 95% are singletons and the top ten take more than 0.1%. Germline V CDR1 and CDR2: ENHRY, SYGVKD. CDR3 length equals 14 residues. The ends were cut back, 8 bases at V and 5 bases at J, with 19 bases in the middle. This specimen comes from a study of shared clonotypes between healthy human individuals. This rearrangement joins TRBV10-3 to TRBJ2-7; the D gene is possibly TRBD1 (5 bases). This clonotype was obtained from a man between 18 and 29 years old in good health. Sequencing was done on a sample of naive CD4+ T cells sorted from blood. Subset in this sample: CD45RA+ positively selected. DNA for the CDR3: TGTGCCATCGGACACCAGGGAAATCAAAACGAGCAGTACTTC. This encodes CAIGHQGNQNEQYF.